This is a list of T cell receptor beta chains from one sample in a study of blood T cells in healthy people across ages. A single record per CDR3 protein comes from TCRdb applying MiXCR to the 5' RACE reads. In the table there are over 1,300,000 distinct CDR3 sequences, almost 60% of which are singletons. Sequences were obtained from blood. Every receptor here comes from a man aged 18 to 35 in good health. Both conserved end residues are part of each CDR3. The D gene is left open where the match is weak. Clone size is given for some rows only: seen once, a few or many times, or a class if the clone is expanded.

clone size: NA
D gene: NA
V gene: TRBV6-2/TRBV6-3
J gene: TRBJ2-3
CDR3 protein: CASMERRKTDTQYF
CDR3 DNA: TGTGCCAGCATGGAGAGACGGAAGACAGATACGCAGTATTTT

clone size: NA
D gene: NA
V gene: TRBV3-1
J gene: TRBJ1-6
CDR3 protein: CASSQDIRSSPLHF
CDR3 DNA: TGTGCCAGCAGCCAAGATATTCGGTCATCACCCCTCCACTTT

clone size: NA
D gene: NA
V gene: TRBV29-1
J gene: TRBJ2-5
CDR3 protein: CGVEEVRGETQYF
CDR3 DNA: TGCGGCGTTGAAGAAGTGAGGGGGGAGACCCAGTACTTC

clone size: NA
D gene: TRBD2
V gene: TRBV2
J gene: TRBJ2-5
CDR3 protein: CASSEAWTSGGTTQYF
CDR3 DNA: TGTGCCAGCAGTGAAGCATGGACTAGCGGGGGGACGACCCAGTACTTC

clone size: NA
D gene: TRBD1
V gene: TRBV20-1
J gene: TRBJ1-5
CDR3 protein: CSARGPGQPNQPQHF
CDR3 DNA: TGCAGTGCTAGAGGTCCGGGACAGCCTAATCAGCCCCAGCATTTT

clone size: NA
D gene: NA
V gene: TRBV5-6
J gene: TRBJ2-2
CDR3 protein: CPSSPWWRNTGELFF
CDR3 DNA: TGTCCCAGCAGCCCCTGGTGGAGGAACACCGGGGAGCTGTTTTTT

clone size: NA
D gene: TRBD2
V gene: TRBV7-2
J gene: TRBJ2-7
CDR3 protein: CASSPILAGGSFEQYF
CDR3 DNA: TGTGCCAGCAGCCCTATACTAGCGGGAGGGTCATTCGAGCAGTACTTC

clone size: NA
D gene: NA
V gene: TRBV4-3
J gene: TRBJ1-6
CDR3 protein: CASSRSRQVYNSPLHF
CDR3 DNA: TGCGCCAGCAGCCGCTCGAGACAGGTTTATAATTCACCCCTCCACTTT

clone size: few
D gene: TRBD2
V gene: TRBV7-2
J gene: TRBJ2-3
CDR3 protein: CASSLAGGVDTQYF
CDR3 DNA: TGTGCCAGCAGCTTAGCGGGGGGGGTAGATACGCAGTATTTT

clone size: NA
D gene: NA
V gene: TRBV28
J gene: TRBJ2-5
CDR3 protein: CASSPIGGGKEETQYF
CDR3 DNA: TGTGCCAGCAGTCCGATTGGTGGCGGTAAAGAAGAGACCCAGTACTTC

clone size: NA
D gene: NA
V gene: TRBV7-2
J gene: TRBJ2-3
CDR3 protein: CASSLMWAGRTDTQYF
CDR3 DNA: TGTGCCAGCAGCTTAATGTGGGCAGGACGTACAGATACGCAGTATTTT

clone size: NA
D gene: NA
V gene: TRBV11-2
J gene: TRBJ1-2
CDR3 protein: CASSLERETNYGYTF
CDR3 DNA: TGTGCCAGCAGCTTAGAACGGGAGACCAACTATGGCTACACCTTC

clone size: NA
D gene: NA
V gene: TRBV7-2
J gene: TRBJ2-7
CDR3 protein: CASSFTWASYEQYF
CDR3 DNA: TGTGCCAGCAGCTTTACTTGGGCCAGCTACGAGCAGTACTTC

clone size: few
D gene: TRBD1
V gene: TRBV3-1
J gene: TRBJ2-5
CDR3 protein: CASSQVGRGRIETQYF
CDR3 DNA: TGTGCCAGCAGCCAAGTTGGCAGGGGGCGCATAGAGACCCAGTACTTC

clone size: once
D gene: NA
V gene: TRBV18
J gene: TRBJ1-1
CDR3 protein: CASSPNRQPNTEAFF
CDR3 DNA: TGTGCCAGCTCACCTAACCGGCAGCCGAACACTGAAGCTTTCTTT

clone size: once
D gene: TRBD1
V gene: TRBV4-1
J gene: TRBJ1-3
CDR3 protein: CASSIDREWNTIYF
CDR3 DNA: TGCGCCAGCAGCATCGACAGGGAGTGGAACACCATATATTTT

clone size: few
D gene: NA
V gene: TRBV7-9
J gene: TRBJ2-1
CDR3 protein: CASSLRNAANEQFF
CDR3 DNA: TGTGCCAGCAGCTTAAGGAACGCAGCTAATGAGCAGTTCTTC

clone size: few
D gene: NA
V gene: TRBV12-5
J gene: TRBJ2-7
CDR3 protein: CASRVGLSIDEQYF
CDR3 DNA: TGTGCTAGTCGGGTAGGACTTAGTATCGATGAGCAGTACTTC

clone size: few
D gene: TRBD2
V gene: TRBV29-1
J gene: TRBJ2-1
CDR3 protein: CSVAKLAGTSYNEQFF
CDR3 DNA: TGCAGCGTTGCCAAACTAGCGGGGACCTCCTACAATGAGCAGTTCTTC

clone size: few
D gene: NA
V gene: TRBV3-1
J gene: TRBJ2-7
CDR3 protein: CASSQDSDTYEQYF
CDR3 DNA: TGTGCCAGCAGCCAAGATTCGGACACCTACGAGCAGTACTTC

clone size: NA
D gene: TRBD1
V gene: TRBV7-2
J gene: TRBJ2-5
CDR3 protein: CASSLEGARVETQYF
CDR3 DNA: TGTGCCAGCAGCTTAGAGGGGGCGCGGGTAGAGACCCAGTACTTC

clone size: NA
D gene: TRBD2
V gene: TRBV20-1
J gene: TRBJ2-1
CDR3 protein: CSASTSGDEQFF
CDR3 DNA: TGCAGTGCTAGTACTAGCGGCGATGAGCAGTTCTTC

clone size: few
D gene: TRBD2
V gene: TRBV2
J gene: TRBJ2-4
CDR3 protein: CASSGGELAGVIQYF
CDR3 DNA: TGTGCCAGCAGTGGGGGGGAACTAGCGGGAGTTATTCAGTACTTC

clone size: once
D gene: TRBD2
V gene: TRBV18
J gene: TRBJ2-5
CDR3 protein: CASSPNSGPIQETQYF
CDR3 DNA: TGTGCCAGCTCACCAAATAGCGGGCCTATTCAAGAGACCCAGTACTTC

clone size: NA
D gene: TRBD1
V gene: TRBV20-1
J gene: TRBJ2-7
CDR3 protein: CSARRVGQVSYEQYF
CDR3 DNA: TGCAGTGCTAGACGGGTGGGACAGGTCTCCTACGAGCAGTACTTC

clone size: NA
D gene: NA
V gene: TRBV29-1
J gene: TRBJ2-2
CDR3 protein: CSGRAGSTEELFF
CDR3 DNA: TGCAGCGGACGGGCGGGGAGCACCGAGGAGCTGTTTTTT

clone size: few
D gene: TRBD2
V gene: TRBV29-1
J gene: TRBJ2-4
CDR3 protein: CSVIIFGGSLSRANIQYF
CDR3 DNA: TGCAGCGTTATAATTTTTGGCGGGAGCCTTTCTAGAGCGAACATTCAGTACTTC

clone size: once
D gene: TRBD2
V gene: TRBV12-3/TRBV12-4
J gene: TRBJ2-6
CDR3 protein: CASTDGLAGGSSGANVLTF
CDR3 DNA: TGTGCCAGCACCGATGGACTAGCGGGAGGAAGCTCTGGGGCCAACGTCCTGACTTTC

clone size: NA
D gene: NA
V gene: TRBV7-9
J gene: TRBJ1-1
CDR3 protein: CASSFGNRKTFF
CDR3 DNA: TGTGCCAGCAGCTTTGGGAACCGCAAAACTTTCTTT

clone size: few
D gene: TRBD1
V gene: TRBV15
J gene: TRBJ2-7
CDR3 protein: CATSYRGTYEQYF
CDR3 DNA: TGTGCCACCAGCTACAGGGGGACCTACGAGCAGTACTTC

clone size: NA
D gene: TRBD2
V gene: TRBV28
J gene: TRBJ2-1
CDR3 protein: CASSFRRGAYNEQFF
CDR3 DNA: TGTGCCAGCAGTTTTAGGCGGGGGGCCTACAATGAGCAGTTCTTC

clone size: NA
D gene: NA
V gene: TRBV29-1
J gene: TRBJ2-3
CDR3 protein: CSVEDRWATDTQYF
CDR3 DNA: TGCAGCGTTGAAGATCGATGGGCCACAGATACGCAGTATTTT

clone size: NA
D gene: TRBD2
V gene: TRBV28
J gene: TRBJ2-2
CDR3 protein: CASSYAAGVTGELFF
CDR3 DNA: TGTGCCAGCAGCTACGCAGCGGGGGTCACCGGGGAGCTGTTTTTT